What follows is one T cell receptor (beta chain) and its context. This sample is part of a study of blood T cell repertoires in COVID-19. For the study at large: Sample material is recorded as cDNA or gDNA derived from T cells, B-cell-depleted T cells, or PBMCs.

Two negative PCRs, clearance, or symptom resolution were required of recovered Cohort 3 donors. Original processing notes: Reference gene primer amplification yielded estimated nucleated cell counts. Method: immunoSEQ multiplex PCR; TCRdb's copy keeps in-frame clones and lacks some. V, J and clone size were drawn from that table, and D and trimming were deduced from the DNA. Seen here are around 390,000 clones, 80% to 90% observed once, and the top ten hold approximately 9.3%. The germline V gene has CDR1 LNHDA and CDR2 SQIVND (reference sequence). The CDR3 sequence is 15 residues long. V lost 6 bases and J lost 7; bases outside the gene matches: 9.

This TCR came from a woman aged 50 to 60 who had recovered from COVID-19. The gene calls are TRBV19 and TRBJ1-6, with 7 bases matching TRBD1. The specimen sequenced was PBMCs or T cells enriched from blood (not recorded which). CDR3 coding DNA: TGTGCCAGTAGCCGGGTCCACAGGGGAAATTCACCCCTCCACTTT. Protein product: CASSRVHRGNSPLHF.